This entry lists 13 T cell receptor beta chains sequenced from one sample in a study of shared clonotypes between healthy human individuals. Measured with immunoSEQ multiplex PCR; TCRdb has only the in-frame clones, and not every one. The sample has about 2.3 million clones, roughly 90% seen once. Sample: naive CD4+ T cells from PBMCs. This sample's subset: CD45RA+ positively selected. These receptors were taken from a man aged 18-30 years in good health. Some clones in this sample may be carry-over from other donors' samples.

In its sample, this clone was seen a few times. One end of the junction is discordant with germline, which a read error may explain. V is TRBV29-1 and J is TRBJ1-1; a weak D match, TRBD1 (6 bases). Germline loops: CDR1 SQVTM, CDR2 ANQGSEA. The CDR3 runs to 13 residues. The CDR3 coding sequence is TGCAGCGTCGAAGGCAGGGGATTTGGTGAAGCTTTCTTT. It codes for CSVEGRGFGEAFF.

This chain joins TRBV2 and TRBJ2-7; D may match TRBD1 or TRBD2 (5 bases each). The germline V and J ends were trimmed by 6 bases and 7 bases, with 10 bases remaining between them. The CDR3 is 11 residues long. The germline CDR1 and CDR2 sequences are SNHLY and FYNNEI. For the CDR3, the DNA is TGTGCCAGCAGCCAGAGGGGTGAGCAGTACTTC. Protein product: CASSQRGEQYF.

This CDR3 reads CASSFQPPWDLESNQPQHF. CDR3 nucleotide sequence: TGTGCCAGCTCATTTCAACCACCGTGGGACCTAGAGAGCAATCAGCCCCAGCATTTT. This chain uses TRBV18 with TRBJ1-5; tentatively, D is TRBD1 (5 bases). The CDR3 is 19 residues long. Trimming pared 5 bases from V and 1 base from J, leaving 24 bases between. The germline V gene has CDR1 KGHSH and CDR2 LQKENI. The full variable domain, with the rest looked up from reference TRBV18 and TRBJ1-5, is NAGVMQNPRHLVRRRGQEARLRCSPMKGHSHVYWYRQLPEEGLKFMVYLQKENIIDESGMPKERFSAEFPKEGPSILRIQQVVRGDSAAYFCASSFQPPWDLESNQPQHFGDGTRLSIL.

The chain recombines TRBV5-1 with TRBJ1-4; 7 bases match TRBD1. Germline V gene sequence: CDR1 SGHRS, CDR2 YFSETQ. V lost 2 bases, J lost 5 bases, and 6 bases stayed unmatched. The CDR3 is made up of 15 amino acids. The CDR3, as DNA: TGCGCCAGCAGCTTACTAACAGGGGAGAATGAAAAACTGTTTTTT. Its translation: CASSLLTGENEKLFF. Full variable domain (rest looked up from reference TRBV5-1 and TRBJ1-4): KAGVTQTPRYLIKTRGQQVTLSCSPISGHRSVSWYQQTPGQGLQFLFEYFSETQRNKGNFPGRFSGRQFSNSRSEMNVSTLELGDSALYLCASSLLTGENEKLFFGSGTQLSVL.

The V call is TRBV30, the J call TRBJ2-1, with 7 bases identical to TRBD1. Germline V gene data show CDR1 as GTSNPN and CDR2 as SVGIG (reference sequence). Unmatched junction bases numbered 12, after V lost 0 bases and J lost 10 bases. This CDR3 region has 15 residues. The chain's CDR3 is CAWSVLGTAIGEQFF. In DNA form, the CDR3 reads TGTGCCTGGAGTGTACTTGGGACAGCTATAGGAGAGCAGTTCTTC.

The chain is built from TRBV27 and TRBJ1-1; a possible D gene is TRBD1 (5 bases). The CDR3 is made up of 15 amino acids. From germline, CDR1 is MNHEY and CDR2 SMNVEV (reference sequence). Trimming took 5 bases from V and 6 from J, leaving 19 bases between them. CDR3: CASSPPAAGFAEAFF. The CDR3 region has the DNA TGTGCCAGCAGTCCACCAGCCGCAGGGTTCGCTGAAGCTTTCTTT.

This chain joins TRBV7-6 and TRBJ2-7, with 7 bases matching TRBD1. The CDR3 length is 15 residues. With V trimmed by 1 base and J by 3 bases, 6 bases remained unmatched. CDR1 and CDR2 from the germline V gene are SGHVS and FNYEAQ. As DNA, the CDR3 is TGTGCCAGCAGCTTAGTAGGGGGCGATATCTACGAGCAGTACTTC. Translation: CASSLVGGDIYEQYF.

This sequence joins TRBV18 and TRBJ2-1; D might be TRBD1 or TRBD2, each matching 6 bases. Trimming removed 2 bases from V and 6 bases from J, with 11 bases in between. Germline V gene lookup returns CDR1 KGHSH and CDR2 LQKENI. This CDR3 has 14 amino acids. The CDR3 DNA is TGTGCCAGCTCACCATGGGGGGCCCCCAATGAGCAGTTCTTC. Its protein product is CASSPWGAPNEQFF.

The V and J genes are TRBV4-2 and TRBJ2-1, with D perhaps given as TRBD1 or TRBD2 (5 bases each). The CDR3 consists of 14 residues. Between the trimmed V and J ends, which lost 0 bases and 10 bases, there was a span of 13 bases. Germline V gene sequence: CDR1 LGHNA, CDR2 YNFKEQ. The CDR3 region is CASSQEGTLGEQFF. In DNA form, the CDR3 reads TGTGCCAGCAGCCAAGAAGGGACGCTGGGGGAGCAGTTCTTC.

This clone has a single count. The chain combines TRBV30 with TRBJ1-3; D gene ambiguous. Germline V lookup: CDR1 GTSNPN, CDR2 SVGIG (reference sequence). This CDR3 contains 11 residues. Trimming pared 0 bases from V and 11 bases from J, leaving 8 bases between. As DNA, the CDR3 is TGTGCCTGGAGTGTAGACCACCCCATATATTTT. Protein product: CAWSVDHPIYF.

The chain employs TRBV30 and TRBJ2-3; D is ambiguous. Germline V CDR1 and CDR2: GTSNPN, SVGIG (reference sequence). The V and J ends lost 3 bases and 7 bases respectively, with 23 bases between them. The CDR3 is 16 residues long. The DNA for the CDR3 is TGTGCCTGGAGGATTGCTATTGGTGGGATAGGCAATACGCAGTATTTT. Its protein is CAWRIAIGGIGNTQYF.

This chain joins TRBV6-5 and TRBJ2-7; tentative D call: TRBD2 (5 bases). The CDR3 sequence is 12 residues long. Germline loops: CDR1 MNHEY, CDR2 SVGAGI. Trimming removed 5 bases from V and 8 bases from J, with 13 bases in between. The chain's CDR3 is CASSQKSGKQYF. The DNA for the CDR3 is TGTGCCAGCAGTCAAAAATCGGGGAAGCAGTACTTC.

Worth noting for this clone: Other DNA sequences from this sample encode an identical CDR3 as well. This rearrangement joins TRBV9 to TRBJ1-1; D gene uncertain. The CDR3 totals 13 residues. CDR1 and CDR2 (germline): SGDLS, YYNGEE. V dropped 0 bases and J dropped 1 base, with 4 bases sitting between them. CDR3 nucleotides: TGTGCCAGCAGCGTAGGTTCGAACACTGAAGCTTTCTTT. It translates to CASSVGSNTEAFF.